The present T cell receptor (beta chain) was sequenced within a study of blood T cell repertoires in COVID-19. Study details: The origin of the acute and convalescent COVID-19 samples was the United States, Italy and Spain.

Clones were sequenced by immunoSEQ multiplex PCR, and TCRdb holds only the in-frame ones, with some missing. There are approximately 270,000 clones in the sample; about 89% occur only once, and 2% to 2.5% lies in the top ten. Germline values: CDR1 MNHEY, CDR2 SVGEGT. CDR3 length: 11 amino acids. The germline V and J ends were trimmed by 4 bases and 7 bases, with 6 bases remaining between them. This receptor was taken from a man over 45 with acute or convalescent COVID-19. The sequencing sample was made of peripheral blood. The rearrangement links TRBV6-2 or TRBV6-3 to TRBJ2-3; D is undetermined. CDR3 sequence: CASSFPNTQYF. The CDR3 coding sequence is TGTGCCAGCAGTTTTCCTAATACGCAGTATTTT.